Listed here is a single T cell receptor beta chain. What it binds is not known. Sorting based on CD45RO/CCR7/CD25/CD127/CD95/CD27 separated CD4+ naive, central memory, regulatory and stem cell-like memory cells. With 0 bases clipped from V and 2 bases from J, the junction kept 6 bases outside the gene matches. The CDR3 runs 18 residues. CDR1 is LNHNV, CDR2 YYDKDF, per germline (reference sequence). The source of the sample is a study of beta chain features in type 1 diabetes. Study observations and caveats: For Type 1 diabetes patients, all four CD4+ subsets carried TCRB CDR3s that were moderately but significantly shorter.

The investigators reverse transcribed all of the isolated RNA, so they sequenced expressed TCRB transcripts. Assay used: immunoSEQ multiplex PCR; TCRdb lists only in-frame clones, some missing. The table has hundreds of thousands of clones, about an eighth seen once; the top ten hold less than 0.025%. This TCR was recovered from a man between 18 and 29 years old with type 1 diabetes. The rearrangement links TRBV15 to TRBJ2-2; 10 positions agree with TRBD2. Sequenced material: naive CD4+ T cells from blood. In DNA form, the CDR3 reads TGTGCCACCAGCAGAGAGGGGGTACTAGCGGGAAACACCGGGGAGCTGTTTTTT. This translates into CATSREGVLAGNTGELFF.